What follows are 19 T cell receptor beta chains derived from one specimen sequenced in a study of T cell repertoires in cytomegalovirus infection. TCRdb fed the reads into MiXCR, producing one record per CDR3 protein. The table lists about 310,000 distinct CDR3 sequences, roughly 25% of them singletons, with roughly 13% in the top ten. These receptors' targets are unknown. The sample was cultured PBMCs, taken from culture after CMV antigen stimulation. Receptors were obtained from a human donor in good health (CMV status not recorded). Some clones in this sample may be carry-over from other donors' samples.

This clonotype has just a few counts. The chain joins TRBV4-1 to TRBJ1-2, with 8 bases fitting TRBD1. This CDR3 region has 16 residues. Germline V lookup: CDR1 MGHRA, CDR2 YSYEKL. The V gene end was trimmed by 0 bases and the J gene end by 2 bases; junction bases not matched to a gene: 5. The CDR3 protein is CASSQDTGGLNYGYTF. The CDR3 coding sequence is TGCGCCAGCAGCCAAGATACAGGGGGGTTAAACTATGGCTACACCTTC.

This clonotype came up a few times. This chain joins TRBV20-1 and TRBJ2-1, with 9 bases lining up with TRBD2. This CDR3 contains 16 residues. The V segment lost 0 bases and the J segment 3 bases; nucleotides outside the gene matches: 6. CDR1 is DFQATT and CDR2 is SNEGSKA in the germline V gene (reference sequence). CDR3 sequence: CSAREASGMIYNEQFF. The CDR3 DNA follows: TGCAGTGCTAGAGAGGCTAGCGGGATGATCTACAATGAGCAGTTCTTC.

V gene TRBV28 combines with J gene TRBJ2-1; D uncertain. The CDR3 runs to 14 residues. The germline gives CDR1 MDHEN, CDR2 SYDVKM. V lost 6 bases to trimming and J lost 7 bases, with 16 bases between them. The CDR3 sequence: CASSPPARRNEQFF. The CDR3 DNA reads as TGTGCCAGCAGCCCTCCCGCGCGAAGGAATGAGCAGTTCTTC.

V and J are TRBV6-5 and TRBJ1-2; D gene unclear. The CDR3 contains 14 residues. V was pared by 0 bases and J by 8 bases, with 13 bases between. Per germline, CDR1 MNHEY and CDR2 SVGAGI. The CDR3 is CASSYSSRIGGYTF. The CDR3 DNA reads TGTGCCAGCAGTTACTCGAGCAGGATTGGCGGCTACACCTTC.

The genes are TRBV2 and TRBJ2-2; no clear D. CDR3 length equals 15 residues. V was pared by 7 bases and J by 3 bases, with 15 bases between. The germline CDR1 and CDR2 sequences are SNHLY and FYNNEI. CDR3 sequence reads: CASIIGSPDTGELFF. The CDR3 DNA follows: TGTGCCAGCATCATCGGGTCCCCCGACACCGGGGAGCTGTTTTTT.

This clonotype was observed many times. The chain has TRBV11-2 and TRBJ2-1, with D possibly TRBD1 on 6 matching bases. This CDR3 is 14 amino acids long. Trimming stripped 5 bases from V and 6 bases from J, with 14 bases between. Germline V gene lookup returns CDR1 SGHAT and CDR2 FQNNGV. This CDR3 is CASSTRTVGNEQFF. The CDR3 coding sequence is TGTGCCAGCAGCACTCGGACAGTAGGCAATGAGCAGTTCTTC.

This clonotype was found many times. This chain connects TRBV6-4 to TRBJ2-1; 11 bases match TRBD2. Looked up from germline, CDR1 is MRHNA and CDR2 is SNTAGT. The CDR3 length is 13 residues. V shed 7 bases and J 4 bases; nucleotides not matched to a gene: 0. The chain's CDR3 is CASIAGGYNEQFF. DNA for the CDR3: TGTGCCAGCATAGCGGGAGGGTACAATGAGCAGTTCTTC.

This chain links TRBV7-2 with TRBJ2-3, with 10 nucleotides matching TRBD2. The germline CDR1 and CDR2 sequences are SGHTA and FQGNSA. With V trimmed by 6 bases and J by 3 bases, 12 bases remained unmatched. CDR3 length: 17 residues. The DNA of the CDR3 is TGTGCCAGCAGTCGCAGACTAGCGGGCTCCCCGACAGATACGCAGTATTTT. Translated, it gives CASSRRLAGSPTDTQYF.

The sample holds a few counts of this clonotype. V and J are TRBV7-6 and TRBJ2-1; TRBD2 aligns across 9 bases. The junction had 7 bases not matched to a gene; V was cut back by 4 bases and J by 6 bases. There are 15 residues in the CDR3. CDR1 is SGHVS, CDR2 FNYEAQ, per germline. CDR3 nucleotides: TGTGCCAGCAGCTCCCCACTAGCGGGCGGCAATGAGCAGTTCTTC. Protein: CASSSPLAGGNEQFF. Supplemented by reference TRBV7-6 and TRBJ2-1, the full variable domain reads GAGVSQSPRYKVTKRGQDVALRCDPISGHVSLYWYRQALGQGPEFLTYFNYEAQQDKSGLPNDRFSAERPEGSISTLTIQRTEQRDSAMYRCASSSPLAGGNEQFFGPGTRLTVL.

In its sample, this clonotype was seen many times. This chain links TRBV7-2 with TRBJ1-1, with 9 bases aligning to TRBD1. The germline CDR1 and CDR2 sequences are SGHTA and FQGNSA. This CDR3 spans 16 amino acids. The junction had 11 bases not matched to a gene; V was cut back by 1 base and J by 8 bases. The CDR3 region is CASSLGRRQGGSEAFF. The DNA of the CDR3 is TGTGCCAGCAGCTTAGGGCGAAGACAGGGGGGATCAGAAGCTTTCTTT. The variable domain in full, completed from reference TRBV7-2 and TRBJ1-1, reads GAGVSQSPSNKVTEKGKDVELRCDPISGHTALYWYRQSLGQGLEFLIYFQGNSAPDKSGLPSDRFSAERTGGSVSTLTIQRTQQEDSAVYLCASSLGRRQGGSEAFFGQGTRLTVV.

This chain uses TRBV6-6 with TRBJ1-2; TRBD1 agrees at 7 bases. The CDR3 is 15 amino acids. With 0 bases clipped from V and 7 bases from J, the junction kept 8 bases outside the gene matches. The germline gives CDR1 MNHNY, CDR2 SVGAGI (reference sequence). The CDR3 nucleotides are TGTGCCAGCAGTTACTCGGCCGACAGGGTCTCTGGCTACACCTTC. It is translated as CASSYSADRVSGYTF.

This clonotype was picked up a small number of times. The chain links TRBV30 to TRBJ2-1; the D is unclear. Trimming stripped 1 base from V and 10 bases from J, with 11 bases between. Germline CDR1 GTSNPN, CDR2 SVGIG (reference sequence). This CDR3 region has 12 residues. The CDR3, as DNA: TGTGCCTGGAGTGCCCCGAACGGGGAGCAGTTCTTC. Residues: CAWSAPNGEQFF.

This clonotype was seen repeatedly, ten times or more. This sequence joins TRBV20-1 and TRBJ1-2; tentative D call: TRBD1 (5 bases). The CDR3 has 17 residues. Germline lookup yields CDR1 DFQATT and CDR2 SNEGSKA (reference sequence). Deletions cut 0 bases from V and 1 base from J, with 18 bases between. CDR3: CSARDRGEHNFNYGYTF. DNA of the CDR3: TGCAGTGCTAGAGATCGGGGGGAGCATAACTTTAACTATGGCTACACCTTC.

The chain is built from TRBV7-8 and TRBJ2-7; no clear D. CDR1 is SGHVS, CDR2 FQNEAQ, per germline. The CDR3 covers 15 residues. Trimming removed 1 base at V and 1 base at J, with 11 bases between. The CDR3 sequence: CASSLDYPASYEQYV. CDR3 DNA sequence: TGTGCCAGCAGCTTAGACTACCCAGCATCCTACGAGCAGTACGTC.

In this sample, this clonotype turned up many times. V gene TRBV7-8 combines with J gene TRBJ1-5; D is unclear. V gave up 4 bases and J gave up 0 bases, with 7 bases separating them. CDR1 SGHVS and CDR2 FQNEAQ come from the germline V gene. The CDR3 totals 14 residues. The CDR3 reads CASSSDVSNQPQHF. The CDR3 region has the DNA TGTGCCAGCAGCTCGGACGTTAGCAATCAGCCCCAGCATTTT.

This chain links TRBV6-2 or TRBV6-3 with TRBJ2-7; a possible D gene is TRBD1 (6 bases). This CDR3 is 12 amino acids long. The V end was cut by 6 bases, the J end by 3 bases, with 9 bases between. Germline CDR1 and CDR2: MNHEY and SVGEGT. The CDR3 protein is CASRDSYYEQYV. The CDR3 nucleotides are TGTGCCAGCAGGGACAGTTACTACGAGCAGTACGTC.

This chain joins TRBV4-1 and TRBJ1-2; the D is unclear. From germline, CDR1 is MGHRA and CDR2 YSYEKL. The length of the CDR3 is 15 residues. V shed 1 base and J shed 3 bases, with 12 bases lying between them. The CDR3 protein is CASSQGHGADYGYTF. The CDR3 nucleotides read TGCGCCAGCAGCCAAGGACATGGAGCGGACTATGGCTACACCTTC.

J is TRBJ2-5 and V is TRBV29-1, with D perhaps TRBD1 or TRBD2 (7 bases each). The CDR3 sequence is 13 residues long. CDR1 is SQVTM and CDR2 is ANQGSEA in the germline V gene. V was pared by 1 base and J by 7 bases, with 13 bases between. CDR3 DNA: TGCAGCGTTGAAGCCATCAGGGGGGGGACCCAGTACTTC. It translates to CSVEAIRGGTQYF.

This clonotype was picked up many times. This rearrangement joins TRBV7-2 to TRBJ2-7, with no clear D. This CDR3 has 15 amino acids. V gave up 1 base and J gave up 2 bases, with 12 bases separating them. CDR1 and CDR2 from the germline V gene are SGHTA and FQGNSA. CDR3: CASSLGSRPAYEQYF. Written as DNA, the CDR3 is TGTGCCAGCAGCTTAGGCAGTCGGCCCGCCTACGAGCAGTACTTC.